The rows below give T cell receptor beta chains drawn from one sample of a study of early T cells in non-severe SARS-CoV-2 infection. TCRdb recomputed calls from the 5' RACE reads with MiXCR, one row per CDR3 protein. The sample consists of under 45,000 distinct CDR3 sequences, around 9.9% of them appearing once. The source material was whole blood. All receptors come from an adult who was a healthcare worker with PCR-confirmed SARS-CoV-2 infection or an uninfected control (not recorded which). Each CDR3 is given with its conserved first and last residue. The order of the fields is CDR3 DNA, CDR3 protein, D gene, J gene, clone size, V gene. The D gene is left open where the match is weak. Part of the rows lack a size; the others show once, few, many or a class for expanded clones.

CDR3nt: TGTGCCAGCTCACCGGTCTCTGGGGCCAACGTCCTGACTTTC
CDR3aa: CASSPVSGANVLTF
d_gene: -
j_gene: TRBJ2-6
abundance: medium-sized
v_gene: TRBV18

CDR3nt: TGTGCCAGCAGCCGATCAGGCGCCAATGAAGCTTTCTTT
CDR3aa: CASSRSGANEAFF
d_gene: -
j_gene: TRBJ1-1
abundance: few
v_gene: TRBV9

CDR3nt: TGTGCCAGCAGGCGACGACAGGGGGCTGATTCACCCCTCCACTTT
CDR3aa: CASRRRQGADSPLHF
d_gene: TRBD1
j_gene: TRBJ1-6
abundance: many
v_gene: TRBV3-1

CDR3nt: TGTGCCAGCAGCTTATTCACAGATACGCAGTATTTT
CDR3aa: CASSLFTDTQYF
d_gene: -
j_gene: TRBJ2-3
abundance: -
v_gene: TRBV7-8

CDR3nt: TGTGCCAGCAGCTTGACGGGACTATTTAACTTC
CDR3aa: CASSLTGLFNF
d_gene: TRBD2
j_gene: TRBJ2-7
abundance: -
v_gene: TRBV7-8

CDR3nt: TGCGCCAGCAGCGTAGTACTAGCGGCCTACAATGAGCAGTTCTTC
CDR3aa: CASSVVLAAYNEQFF
d_gene: TRBD2
j_gene: TRBJ2-1
abundance: -
v_gene: TRBV5-1

CDR3nt: TGTGCCAGCAGGCTTACAGGGGGTCCTCAAGCTTTCTTT
CDR3aa: CASRLTGGPQAFF
d_gene: TRBD1
j_gene: TRBJ1-1
abundance: many
v_gene: TRBV6-1

CDR3nt: TGTGCCAGCAGCTTAGTGGGTAGCGGGGGCACAGATACGCAGTATTTT
CDR3aa: CASSLVGSGGTDTQYF
d_gene: TRBD2
j_gene: TRBJ2-3
abundance: few
v_gene: TRBV7-2

CDR3nt: TGCGCCAGCAGAGACGGACCCATGACTTCGGCCCTCCACTTT
CDR3aa: CASRDGPMTSALHF
d_gene: -
j_gene: TRBJ1-6
abundance: many
v_gene: TRBV5-1

CDR3nt: TGCAGTGCTAGCGCCGACGCTGGGGCCCGGGAGACCCAGTACTTC
CDR3aa: CSASADAGARETQYF
d_gene: -
j_gene: TRBJ2-5
abundance: -
v_gene: TRBV20-1

CDR3nt: TGTGCCAGTAGTATAACTGTCCAAGAGACCCAGTACTTC
CDR3aa: CASSITVQETQYF
d_gene: -
j_gene: TRBJ2-5
abundance: few
v_gene: TRBV19

CDR3nt: TGCAGTGTCCCCCTTGGCAGGGGATCCCAAGAGACCCAGTACTTC
CDR3aa: CSVPLGRGSQETQYF
d_gene: -
j_gene: TRBJ2-5
abundance: many
v_gene: TRBV20-1